This TCR beta chain comes out of a study of cytomegalovirus exposure and HLA in healthy donors. Germline V gives CDR1 LNHDA, CDR2 SQIVND (reference sequence). V lost 0 bases, J lost 7 bases, and 5 bases stayed unmatched. This CDR3 has 15 amino acids. The PCR made use of 60 Vbeta and 13 Jbeta primers. Here immunoSEQ multiplex PCR was the method, and the copy in TCRdb shows in-frame clones only, minus some. Here the sample spans some 130,000 clones, 70% to 80% being singletons. The genes are TRBV19 and TRBJ2-5; 10 bases line up with TRBD2. The clonotype comes from a man aged 25 to 40 in good health and CMV-seronegative. The source material was PBMCs. In DNA, the CDR3 is TGTGCCAGTAGTATAGATCTGGGACTAGCGACGACCCAGTACTTC. Amino acid sequence: CASSIDLGLATTQYF.